Listed below are T cell receptor beta chains from one sample, sequenced in a study of control samples from healthy donors and cancer patients. Method: immunoSEQ multiplex PCR; TCRdb's copy keeps in-frame clones and lacks some. The table includes some 100,000 clones, about 90% detected once. What was sequenced was blood. The receptor set was obtained from a man younger than 45 in good health. Both conserved end residues are part of each CDR3. A D gene is named only where the DNA matches it firmly. Size is omitted from some rows. Given values are once, few, many or a class for expanded clones.

abundance: -; v_gene: TRBV10-3; j_gene: TRBJ2-1; d_gene: -; CDR3aa: CAISWGNQGEQFF; CDR3nt: TGTGCCATCTCTTGGGGAAACCAGGGGGAGCAGTTCTTC
abundance: once; v_gene: TRBV11-2; j_gene: TRBJ1-1; d_gene: -; CDR3aa: CASSLVRGYTEAFF; CDR3nt: TGTGCCAGCAGCTTAGTCCGAGGGTACACTGAAGCTTTCTTT
abundance: -; v_gene: TRBV6-5; j_gene: TRBJ1-5; d_gene: -; CDR3aa: CASSSQGVQPQHF; CDR3nt: TGTGCCAGCAGTTCACAGGGAGTCCAGCCCCAGCATTTT
abundance: -; v_gene: TRBV18; j_gene: TRBJ1-1; d_gene: -; CDR3aa: CASSPRTGDTEAFF; CDR3nt: TGTGCCAGCTCACCACGGACGGGAGACACTGAAGCTTTCTTT
abundance: -; v_gene: TRBV14; j_gene: TRBJ2-1; d_gene: -; CDR3aa: CASSQDSPGQWPSYNEQFF; CDR3nt: TGTGCCAGCAGCCAAGATTCCCCAGGACAGTGGCCTTCCTACAATGAGCAGTTCTTC
abundance: -; v_gene: TRBV7-9; j_gene: TRBJ1-2; d_gene: -; CDR3aa: CASSFYSDYGYTF; CDR3nt: TGTGCCAGCAGCTTCTACAGCGACTATGGCTACACCTTC
abundance: -; v_gene: TRBV7-9; j_gene: TRBJ1-2; d_gene: -; CDR3aa: CASSLARGSHGYTF; CDR3nt: TGTGCCAGCAGCTTAGCGCGTGGCAGCCATGGCTACACCTTC
abundance: -; v_gene: TRBV9; j_gene: TRBJ2-1; d_gene: -; CDR3aa: CASSADSYNEQFF; CDR3nt: TGTGCCAGCAGCGCCGACAGCTACAATGAGCAGTTCTTC
abundance: -; v_gene: TRBV10-2; j_gene: TRBJ1-6; d_gene: -; CDR3aa: CASSESGSVISPLHF; CDR3nt: TGCGCCAGCAGTGAGTCTGGGAGCGTAATATCACCCCTCCACTTT
abundance: -; v_gene: TRBV2; j_gene: TRBJ2-3; d_gene: -; CDR3aa: CASSEGRTTDTQYF; CDR3nt: TGTGCCAGCAGTGAGGGCCGAACCACAGATACGCAGTATTTT
abundance: -; v_gene: TRBV30; j_gene: TRBJ1-2; d_gene: -; CDR3aa: CAYRDPSTRYGYTF; CDR3nt: TGTGCCTACCGGGACCCCTCAACACGCTATGGCTACACCTTC
abundance: -; v_gene: TRBV5-4; j_gene: TRBJ2-7; d_gene: TRBD2; CDR3aa: CASSLVRGGEQYF; CDR3nt: TGTGCCAGCAGCTTGGTCCGGGGAGGGGAGCAGTACTTC
abundance: -; v_gene: TRBV7-2; j_gene: TRBJ2-2; d_gene: TRBD2; CDR3aa: CASRLAATGELFF; CDR3nt: TGTGCCAGCAGACTAGCGGCCACCGGGGAGCTGTTTTTT
abundance: -; v_gene: TRBV5-4; j_gene: TRBJ2-7; d_gene: TRBD1; CDR3aa: CASRKDRGPTQEQYF; CDR3nt: TGTGCCAGCAGAAAAGACAGGGGGCCAACGCAAGAGCAGTACTTC
abundance: -; v_gene: TRBV24-1; j_gene: TRBJ1-1; d_gene: -; CDR3aa: CATSDSGRGNTEAFF; CDR3nt: TGTGCCACCAGTGATTCCGGTCGGGGGAACACTGAAGCTTTCTTT
abundance: -; v_gene: TRBV18; j_gene: TRBJ1-2; d_gene: TRBD1; CDR3aa: CASSPPGQGISGYTF; CDR3nt: TGTGCCAGCTCACCACCGGGACAGGGAATTTCTGGCTACACCTTC
abundance: -; v_gene: TRBV18; j_gene: TRBJ2-1; d_gene: -; CDR3aa: CASSPPGGSITYNEQFF; CDR3nt: TGTGCCAGCTCACCACCAGGGGGGAGTATAACCTACAATGAGCAGTTCTTC
abundance: -; v_gene: TRBV6-6; j_gene: TRBJ2-3; d_gene: TRBD2; CDR3aa: CASRRVAGGPDTQYF; CDR3nt: TGTGCCAGCAGGCGAGTAGCGGGAGGGCCAGATACGCAGTATTTT
abundance: -; v_gene: TRBV4-1; j_gene: TRBJ2-2; d_gene: -; CDR3aa: CASSPGLPGELFF; CDR3nt: TGCGCCAGCAGCCCGGGACTGCCCGGGGAGCTGTTTTTT
abundance: -; v_gene: TRBV7-9; j_gene: TRBJ2-5; d_gene: TRBD2; CDR3aa: CASSPSSGLAGETQYF; CDR3nt: TGTGCCAGCAGCCCGAGTTCGGGACTAGCGGGAGAGACCCAGTACTTC
abundance: -; v_gene: TRBV2; j_gene: TRBJ2-7; d_gene: TRBD2; CDR3aa: CASTLGLAGDEQYF; CDR3nt: TGTGCCAGCACCCTGGGACTAGCGGGGGACGAGCAGTACTTC
abundance: -; v_gene: TRBV6-2/TRBV6-3; j_gene: TRBJ2-5; d_gene: -; CDR3aa: CASSLKGTQYF; CDR3nt: TGTGCCAGCAGTCTTAAGGGGACCCAGTACTTC
abundance: -; v_gene: TRBV9; j_gene: TRBJ2-7; d_gene: TRBD2; CDR3aa: CASSAASGYEQYF; CDR3nt: TGTGCCAGCAGCGCGGCTAGCGGATACGAGCAGTACTTC
abundance: -; v_gene: TRBV4-1; j_gene: TRBJ2-2; d_gene: TRBD2; CDR3aa: CASSHTSGGNTGELFF; CDR3nt: TGCGCCAGCAGCCATACTAGCGGAGGGAACACCGGGGAGCTGTTTTTT
abundance: -; v_gene: TRBV28; j_gene: TRBJ2-4; d_gene: -; CDR3aa: CASSGQGIAKNIQYF; CDR3nt: TGTGCCAGCAGCGGTCAGGGGATTGCCAAAAACATTCAGTACTTC
abundance: -; v_gene: TRBV6-2/TRBV6-3; j_gene: TRBJ2-3; d_gene: -; CDR3aa: CASSYISGDTQYF; CDR3nt: TGTGCCAGCAGTTACATTTCGGGAGATACGCAGTATTTT
abundance: once; v_gene: TRBV5-1; j_gene: TRBJ2-7; d_gene: -; CDR3aa: CASSWAGSDEQYF; CDR3nt: TGCGCCAGCAGCTGGGCAGGGTCGGACGAGCAGTACTTC
abundance: few; v_gene: TRBV14; j_gene: TRBJ2-1; d_gene: TRBD2; CDR3aa: CASSQQWTSGRRDEQFF; CDR3nt: TGTGCCAGCAGCCAGCAATGGACTAGCGGGAGGAGGGATGAGCAGTTCTTC
abundance: -; v_gene: TRBV30; j_gene: TRBJ1-6; d_gene: -; CDR3aa: CAWNYNSPLHF; CDR3nt: TGTGCCTGGAATTATAATTCACCCCTCCACTTT
abundance: -; v_gene: TRBV13; j_gene: TRBJ1-1; d_gene: -; CDR3aa: CASSLGYPNTEAFF; CDR3nt: TGTGCCAGCAGCTTAGGTTATCCGAACACTGAAGCTTTCTTT
abundance: -; v_gene: TRBV4-3; j_gene: TRBJ2-7; d_gene: -; CDR3aa: CASSQAASYEQYF; CDR3nt: TGCGCCAGCAGCCAGGCAGCGAGCTACGAGCAGTACTTC
abundance: -; v_gene: TRBV28; j_gene: TRBJ2-5; d_gene: TRBD1; CDR3aa: CASSPQGQDQETQYF; CDR3nt: TGTGCCAGCAGTCCACAGGGGCAAGACCAAGAGACCCAGTACTTC
abundance: once; v_gene: TRBV19; j_gene: TRBJ1-5; d_gene: TRBD1; CDR3aa: CASSKDRGGDGNQPQHF; CDR3nt: TGTGCCAGTAGTAAGGACAGGGGCGGGGATGGCAATCAGCCCCAGCATTTT
abundance: -; v_gene: TRBV5-4; j_gene: TRBJ2-1; d_gene: -; CDR3aa: CASSHGSPEQFF; CDR3nt: TGTGCCAGCAGCCATGGGAGTCCTGAGCAGTTCTTC
abundance: -; v_gene: TRBV10-3; j_gene: TRBJ2-3; d_gene: TRBD2; CDR3aa: CAISELGLAGVSSTDTQYF; CDR3nt: TGTGCCATCAGTGAGTTGGGACTAGCGGGAGTCTCTAGCACAGATACGCAGTATTTT
abundance: -; v_gene: TRBV30; j_gene: TRBJ1-5; d_gene: TRBD1; CDR3aa: CAWSEQGTGPQHF; CDR3nt: TGTGCCTGGAGTGAACAGGGGACGGGGCCCCAGCATTTT